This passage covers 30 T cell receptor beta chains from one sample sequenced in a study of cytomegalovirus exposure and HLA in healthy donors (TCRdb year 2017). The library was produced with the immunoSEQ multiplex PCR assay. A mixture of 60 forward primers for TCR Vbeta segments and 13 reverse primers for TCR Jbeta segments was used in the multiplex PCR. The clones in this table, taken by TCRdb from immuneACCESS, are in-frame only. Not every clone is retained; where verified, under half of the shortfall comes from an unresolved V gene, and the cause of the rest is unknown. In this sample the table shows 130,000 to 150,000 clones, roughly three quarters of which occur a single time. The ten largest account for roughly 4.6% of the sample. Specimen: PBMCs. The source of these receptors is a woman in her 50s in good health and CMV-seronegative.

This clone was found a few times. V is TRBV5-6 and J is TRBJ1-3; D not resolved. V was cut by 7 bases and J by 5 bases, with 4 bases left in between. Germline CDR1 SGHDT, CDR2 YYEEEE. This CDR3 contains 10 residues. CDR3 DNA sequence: TGTGCCAGCGGGCGAAACACCATATATTTT. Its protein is CASGRNTIYF.

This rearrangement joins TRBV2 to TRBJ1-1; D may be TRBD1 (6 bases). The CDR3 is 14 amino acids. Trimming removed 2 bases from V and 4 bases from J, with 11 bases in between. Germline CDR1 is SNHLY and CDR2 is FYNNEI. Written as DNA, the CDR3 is TGTGCCAGCAGTGAACAGGGGAGCGGCACTGAAGCTTTCTTT. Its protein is CASSEQGSGTEAFF.

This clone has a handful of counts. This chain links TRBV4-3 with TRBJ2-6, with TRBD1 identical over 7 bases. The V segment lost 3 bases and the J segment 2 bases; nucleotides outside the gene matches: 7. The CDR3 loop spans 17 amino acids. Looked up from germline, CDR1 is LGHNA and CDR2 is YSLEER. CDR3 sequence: CASSQRTGDTGANVLTF. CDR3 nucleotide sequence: TGCGCCAGCAGCCAGAGGACAGGCGATACTGGGGCCAACGTCCTGACTTTC.

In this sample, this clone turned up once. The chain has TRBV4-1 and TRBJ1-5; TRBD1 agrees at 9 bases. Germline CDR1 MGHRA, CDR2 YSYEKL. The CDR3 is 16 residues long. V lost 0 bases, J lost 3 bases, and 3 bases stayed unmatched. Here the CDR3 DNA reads TGCGCCAGCAGCCAAGAAGGGACAGGGAACAATCAGCCCCAGCATTTT. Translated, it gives CASSQEGTGNNQPQHF.

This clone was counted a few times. In DNA, the CDR3 is TGTGCCAGCAGTCCCAGGGGTTTGCCCCTCCACTTT. It specifies CASSPRGLPLHF. V gene TRBV27 combines with J gene TRBJ1-6, with D possibly matching TRBD1 (6 bases). Germline CDR1 reads MNHEY; CDR2 reads SMNVEV (reference sequence). Trimming left V 5 bases short and J 13 bases short, with 12 bases between. The CDR3 runs to 12 residues.

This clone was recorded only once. The CDR3 here is CASSQDFGGPRNTEAFF. DNA for the CDR3: TGCGCCAGCAGCCAAGATTTTGGGGGCCCGAGAAACACTGAAGCTTTCTTT. This rearrangement joins TRBV4-1 to TRBJ1-1; maybe TRBD1 (6 bases). The CDR3 loop spans 17 amino acids. Between the trimmed V and J ends, which lost 0 bases and 2 bases, there was a span of 16 bases. Germline loops: CDR1 MGHRA, CDR2 YSYEKL.

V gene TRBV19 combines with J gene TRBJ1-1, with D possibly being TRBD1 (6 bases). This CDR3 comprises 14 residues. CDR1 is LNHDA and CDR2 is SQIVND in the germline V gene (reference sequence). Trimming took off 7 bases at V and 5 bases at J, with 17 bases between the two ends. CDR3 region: CASIPPGGWTEAFF. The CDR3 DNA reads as TGTGCCAGTATACCTCCGGGGGGCTGGACTGAAGCTTTCTTT.

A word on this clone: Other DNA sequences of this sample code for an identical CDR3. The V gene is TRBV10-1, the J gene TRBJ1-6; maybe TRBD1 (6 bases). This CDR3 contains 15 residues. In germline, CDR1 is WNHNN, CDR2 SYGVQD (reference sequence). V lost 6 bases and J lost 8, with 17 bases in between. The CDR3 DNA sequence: TGCGCCAGCAGCCCCGCGGGGGCGAAGGATTCACCCCTCCACTTT. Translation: CASSPAGAKDSPLHF.

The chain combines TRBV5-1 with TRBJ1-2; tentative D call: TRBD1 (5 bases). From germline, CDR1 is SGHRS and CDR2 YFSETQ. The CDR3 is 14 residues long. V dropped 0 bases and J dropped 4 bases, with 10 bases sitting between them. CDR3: CASSLAQGSYGYTF. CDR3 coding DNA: TGCGCCAGCAGCTTGGCTCAGGGCTCCTATGGCTACACCTTC.

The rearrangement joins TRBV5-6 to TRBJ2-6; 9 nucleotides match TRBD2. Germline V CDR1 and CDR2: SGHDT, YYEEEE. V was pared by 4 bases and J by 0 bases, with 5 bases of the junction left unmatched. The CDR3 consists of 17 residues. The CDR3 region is CASSNSGGISGANVLTF. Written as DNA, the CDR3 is TGTGCCAGCAGCAATAGCGGGGGCATCTCTGGGGCCAACGTCCTGACTTTC.

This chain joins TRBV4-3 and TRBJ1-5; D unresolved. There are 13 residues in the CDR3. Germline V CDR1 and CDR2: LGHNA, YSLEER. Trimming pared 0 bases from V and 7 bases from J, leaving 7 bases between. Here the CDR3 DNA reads TGCGCCAGCAGCCAAGATAGCGGCCAGCCCCAGCATTTT. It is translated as CASSQDSGQPQHF.

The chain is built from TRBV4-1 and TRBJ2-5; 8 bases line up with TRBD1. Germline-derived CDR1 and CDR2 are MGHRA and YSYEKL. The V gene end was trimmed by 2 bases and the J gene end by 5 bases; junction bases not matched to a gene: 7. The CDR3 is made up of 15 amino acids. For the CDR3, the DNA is TGCGCCAGCAGCCAACAAACGACAGGGGAGGAGACCCAGTACTTC. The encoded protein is CASSQQTTGEETQYF.

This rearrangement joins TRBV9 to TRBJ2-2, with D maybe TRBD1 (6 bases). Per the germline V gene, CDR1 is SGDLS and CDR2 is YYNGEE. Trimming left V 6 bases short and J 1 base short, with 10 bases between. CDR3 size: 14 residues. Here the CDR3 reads CASTLGGNTGELFF. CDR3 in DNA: TGTGCCAGCACCCTAGGGGGGAACACCGGGGAGCTGTTTTTT.

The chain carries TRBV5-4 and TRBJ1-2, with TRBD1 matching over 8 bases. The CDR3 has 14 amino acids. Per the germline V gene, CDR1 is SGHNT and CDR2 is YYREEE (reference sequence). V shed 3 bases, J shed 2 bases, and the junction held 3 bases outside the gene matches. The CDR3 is CASSWTGNNYGYTF. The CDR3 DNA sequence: TGTGCCAGCAGCTGGACAGGGAACAACTATGGCTACACCTTC.

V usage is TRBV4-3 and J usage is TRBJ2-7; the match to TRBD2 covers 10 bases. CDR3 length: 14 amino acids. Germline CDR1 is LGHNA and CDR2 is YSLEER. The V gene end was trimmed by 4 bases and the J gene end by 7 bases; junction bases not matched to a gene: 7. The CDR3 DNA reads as TGCGCCAGCAGCCGGACTAGCGGTGTTGCAGAGCAGTACTTC. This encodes CASSRTSGVAEQYF.

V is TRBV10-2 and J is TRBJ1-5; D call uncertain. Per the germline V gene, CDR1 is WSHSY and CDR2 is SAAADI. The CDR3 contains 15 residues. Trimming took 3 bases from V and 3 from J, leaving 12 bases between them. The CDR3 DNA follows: TGCGCCAGCAGTGAACGGCAGACTTACAATCAGCCCCAGCATTTT. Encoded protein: CASSERQTYNQPQHF.

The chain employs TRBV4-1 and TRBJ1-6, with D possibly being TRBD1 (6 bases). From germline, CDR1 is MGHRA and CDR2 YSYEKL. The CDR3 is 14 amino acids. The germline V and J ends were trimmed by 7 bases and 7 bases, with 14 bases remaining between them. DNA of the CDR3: TGCGCCAGCACCCACACAGGGATGAATTCACCCCTCCACTTT. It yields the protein CASTHTGMNSPLHF.

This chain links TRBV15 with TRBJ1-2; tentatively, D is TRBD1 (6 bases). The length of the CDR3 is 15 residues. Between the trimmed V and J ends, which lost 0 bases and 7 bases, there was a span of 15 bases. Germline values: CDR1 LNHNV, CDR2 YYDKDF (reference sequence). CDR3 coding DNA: TGTGCCACCAGCAGAGAAAACCGGGACATCTCTGGCTACACCTTC. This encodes CATSRENRDISGYTF.

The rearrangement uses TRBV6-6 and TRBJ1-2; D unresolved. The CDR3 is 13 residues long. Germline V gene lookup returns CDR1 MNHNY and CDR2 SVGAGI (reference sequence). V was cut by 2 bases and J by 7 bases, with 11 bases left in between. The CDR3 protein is CASSYRQILGYTF. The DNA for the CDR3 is TGTGCCAGCAGTTACCGTCAGATCCTTGGCTACACCTTC.

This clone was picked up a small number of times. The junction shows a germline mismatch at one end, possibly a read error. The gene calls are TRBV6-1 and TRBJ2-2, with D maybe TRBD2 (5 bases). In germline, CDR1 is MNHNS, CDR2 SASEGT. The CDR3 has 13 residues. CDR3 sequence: CASSIEITGELFF. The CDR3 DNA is TGTGCCAGCAGTATTGAGATCACCGGGGAGCTATTTTTT.

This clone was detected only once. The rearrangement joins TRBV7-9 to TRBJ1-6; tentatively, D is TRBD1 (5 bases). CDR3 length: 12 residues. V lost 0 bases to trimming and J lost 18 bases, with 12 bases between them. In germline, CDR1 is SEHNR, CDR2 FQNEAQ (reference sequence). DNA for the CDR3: TGTGCCAGCAGCTTAGCGGCAGGGCCCTACCACTTT. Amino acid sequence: CASSLAAGPYHF.

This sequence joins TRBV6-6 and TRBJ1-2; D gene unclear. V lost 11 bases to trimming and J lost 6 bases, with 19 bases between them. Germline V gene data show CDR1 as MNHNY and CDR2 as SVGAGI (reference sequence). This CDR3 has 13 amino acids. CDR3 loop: CAGKYEGFDGYTF. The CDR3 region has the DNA TGTGCCGGCAAGTATGAGGGATTTGATGGCTACACCTTC.

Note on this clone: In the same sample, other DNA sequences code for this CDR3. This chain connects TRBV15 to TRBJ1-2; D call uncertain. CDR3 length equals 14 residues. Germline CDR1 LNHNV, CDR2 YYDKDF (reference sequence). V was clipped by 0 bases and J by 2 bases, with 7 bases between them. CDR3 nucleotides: TGTGCCACCAGCAGAGATCGGGGAAACTATGGCTACACCTTC. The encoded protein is CATSRDRGNYGYTF.

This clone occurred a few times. The CDR3 is CASSDSGGGNNEQFF. In nucleotides, the CDR3 is TGTGCCAGCAGCGATAGCGGGGGAGGGAACAATGAGCAGTTCTTC. The genes are TRBV6-5 and TRBJ2-1, with 9 nucleotides matching TRBD2. The V gene end was trimmed by 6 bases and the J gene end by 5 bases; junction bases not matched to a gene: 8. The CDR3 consists of 15 residues. From germline, CDR1 is MNHEY and CDR2 SVGAGI.

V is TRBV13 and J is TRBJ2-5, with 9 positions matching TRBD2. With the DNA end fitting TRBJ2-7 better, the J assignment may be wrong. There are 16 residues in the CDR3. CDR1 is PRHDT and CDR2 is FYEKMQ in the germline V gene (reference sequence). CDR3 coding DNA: TGTGCCAGCAGCTTGGGGGTAGCGGGGGCCCACTACGAGCAGTACTTC. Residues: CASSLGVAGAHYEQYF.

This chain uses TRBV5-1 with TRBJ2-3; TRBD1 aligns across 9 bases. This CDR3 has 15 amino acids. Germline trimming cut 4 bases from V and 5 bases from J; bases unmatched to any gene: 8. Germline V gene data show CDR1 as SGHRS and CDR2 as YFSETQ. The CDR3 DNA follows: TGCGCCAGCAGCACTCTACAGGGGGCTAAAGATACGCAGTATTTT. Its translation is CASSTLQGAKDTQYF.

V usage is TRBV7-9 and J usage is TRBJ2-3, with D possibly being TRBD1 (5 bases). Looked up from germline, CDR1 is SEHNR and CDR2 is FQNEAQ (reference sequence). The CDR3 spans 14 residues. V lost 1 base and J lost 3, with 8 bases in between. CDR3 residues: CASSLVGETDTQYF. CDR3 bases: TGTGCCAGCAGCTTAGTAGGGGAAACAGATACGCAGTATTTT.

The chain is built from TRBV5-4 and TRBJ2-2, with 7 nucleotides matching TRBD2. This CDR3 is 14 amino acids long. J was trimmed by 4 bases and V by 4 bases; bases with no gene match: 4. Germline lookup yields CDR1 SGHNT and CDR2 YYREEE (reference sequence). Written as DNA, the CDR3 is TGTGCCAGCAGCCCGGGACTACTCACCGGGGAGCTGTTTTTT. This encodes CASSPGLLTGELFF.

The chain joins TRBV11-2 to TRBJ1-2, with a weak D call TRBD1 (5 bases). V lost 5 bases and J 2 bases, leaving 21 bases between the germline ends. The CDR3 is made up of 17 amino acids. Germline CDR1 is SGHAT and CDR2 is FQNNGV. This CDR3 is CASSGLRRELLNYGYTF. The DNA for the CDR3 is TGTGCCAGCAGCGGTTTGCGCAGGGAACTGTTGAACTATGGCTACACCTTC.

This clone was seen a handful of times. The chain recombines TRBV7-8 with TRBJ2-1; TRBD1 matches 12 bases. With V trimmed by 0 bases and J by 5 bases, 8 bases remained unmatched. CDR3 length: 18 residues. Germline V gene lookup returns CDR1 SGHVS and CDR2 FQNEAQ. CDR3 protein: CASSLAEGQGAVNNEQFF. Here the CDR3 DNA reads TGTGCCAGCAGCTTAGCAGAGGGACAGGGGGCGGTCAACAATGAGCAGTTCTTC.